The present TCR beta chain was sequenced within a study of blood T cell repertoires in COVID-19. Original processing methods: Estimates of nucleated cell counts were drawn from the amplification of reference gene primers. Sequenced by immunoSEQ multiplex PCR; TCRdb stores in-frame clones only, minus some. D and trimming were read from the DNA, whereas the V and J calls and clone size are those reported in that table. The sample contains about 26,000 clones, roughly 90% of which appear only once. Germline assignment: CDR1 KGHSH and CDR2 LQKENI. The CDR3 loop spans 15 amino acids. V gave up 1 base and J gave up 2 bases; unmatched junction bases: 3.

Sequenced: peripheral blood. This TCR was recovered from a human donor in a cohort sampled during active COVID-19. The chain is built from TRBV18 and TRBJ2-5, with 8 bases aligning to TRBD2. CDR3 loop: CASSPLAGPQETQYF. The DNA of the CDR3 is TGTGCCAGCTCACCACTAGCGGGGCCTCAAGAGACCCAGTACTTC.